The 26 T cell receptor beta chains presented below share a single source sample, sequenced in a study of cytomegalovirus exposure and HLA in healthy donors. Researchers ran the PCR with 60 Vbeta and 13 Jbeta primers. The data were produced by immunoSEQ multiplex PCR, yet TCRdb's version contains in-frame clones alone and is incomplete. The table records about 130,000 clones, roughly a tenth of them present only once. The specimen sequenced was PBMCs. The receptors shown here come from a young woman in good health and CMV-seropositive.

The chain links TRBV30 to TRBJ1-2; no reliable D call. V was shortened by 8 bases and J by 0 bases, with 13 bases between the two germline ends. Germline assignment: CDR1 GTSNPN and CDR2 SVGIG (reference sequence). The CDR3 is 13 amino acids. The CDR3 sequence is CASLREANYGYTF. The CDR3 coding sequence is TGTGCCAGTTTGAGGGAAGCTAACTATGGCTACACCTTC.

This clone was counted a few times. The V call is TRBV4-2, the J call TRBJ2-7; 7 bases match TRBD2. CDR3 size: 15 residues. V shed 0 bases, J shed 6 bases, and the junction held 8 bases outside the gene matches. In germline, CDR1 is LGHNA, CDR2 YNFKEQ. For the CDR3, the DNA is TGTGCCAGCAGCCAAGATCGGCGGGAGAAGGGCGAGCAGTACTTC. It specifies CASSQDRREKGEQYF.

This chain joins TRBV6-1 and TRBJ1-2, with D tentatively TRBD1 (5 bases). There are 12 residues in the CDR3. V was shortened by 8 bases and J by 5 bases, with 12 bases between the two germline ends. The germline V gene encodes CDR1 MNHNS and CDR2 SASEGT. DNA for the CDR3: TGTGCCAGCGGGGCAGGGCGGTATGGCTACACCTTC. Its protein is CASGAGRYGYTF.

Concerning this clone itself: One junction end disagrees with the germline gene, perhaps due to a read error. The chain is built from TRBV7-7 and TRBJ2-2; 10 bases are a match to TRBD2. This CDR3 contains 17 residues. Looked up from germline, CDR1 is SSHAT and CDR2 is FNYEAQ (reference sequence). CDR3 sequence (DNA): TGTGCTAGCAGCCCGTCTAGCGGGAGTCGGGGGGCCGGGGAGCTGTTTTTT. Its protein is CASSPSSGSRGAGELFF. The entire variable domain, with the rest obtained from reference TRBV7-7 and TRBJ2-2, is as follows: GAGVSQSPRYKVTKRGQDVTLRCDPISSHATLYWYQQALGQGPEFLTYFNYEAQPDKSGLPSDRFSAERPEGSISTLTIQRTEQRDSAMYRCASSPSSGSRGAGELFFGEGSRLTVL.

V usage is TRBV6-5 and J usage is TRBJ2-2; perhaps TRBD2 as D (5 bases). Germline CDR1 reads MNHEY; CDR2 reads SVGAGI. This CDR3 region has 13 residues. V lost 9 bases to trimming and J lost 6 bases, with 14 bases between them. The CDR3 is CASTGSRAGELFF. The CDR3 nucleotides read TGTGCCAGTACGGGGTCGCGAGCCGGGGAGCTGTTTTTT.

V is TRBV6-1 and J is TRBJ1-2; D is possibly TRBD1 (6 bases). This CDR3 region has 14 residues. Germline values: CDR1 MNHNS, CDR2 SASEGT. With 7 bases removed from V and 4 bases from J, the gap between germline ends came to 16 bases. Here the CDR3 DNA reads TGTGCCAGCAATCCGGGACACTCTCTCTATGGCTACACCTTC. It codes for CASNPGHSLYGYTF.

V and J are TRBV7-6 and TRBJ1-4; 7 bases map to TRBD1. This CDR3 is built from 18 residues. Germline values: CDR1 SGHVS, CDR2 FNYEAQ. V was clipped by 5 bases and J by 0 bases; unmatched bases: 12. The CDR3 loop is CASSHRSPGTATNEKLFF. The DNA for the CDR3 is TGTGCCAGCAGCCACAGGTCCCCGGGGACAGCAACTAATGAAAAACTGTTTTTT.

The CDR3: CASSLAMGSNYGYTF. DNA of the CDR3: TGTGCCAGCAGTTTGGCGATGGGGAGTAACTATGGCTACACCTTC. The chain recombines TRBV28 with TRBJ1-2; D not resolved. The CDR3 extends over 15 amino acids. Trimming shortened V by 3 bases and J by 1 base, and 12 bases separated the two germline ends. Germline values: CDR1 MDHEN, CDR2 SYDVKM.

This clone turned up a few times. The gene calls are TRBV30 and TRBJ2-7; D may be TRBD1 (6 bases). CDR1 is GTSNPN, CDR2 SVGIG, per germline (reference sequence). The CDR3 is made up of 14 amino acids. V gave up 4 bases and J gave up 0 bases, with 13 bases separating them. CDR3 amino acids: CAWNSQGFSYEQYF. As DNA, the CDR3 is TGTGCCTGGAATTCACAGGGTTTCTCCTACGAGCAGTACTTC.

This clone has a handful of counts. The chain couples TRBV10-3 to TRBJ1-1, with D perhaps matching TRBD1 (6 bases). In germline, CDR1 is ENHRY, CDR2 SYGVKD. The CDR3 loop spans 14 amino acids. V was pared by 3 bases and J by 1 base, with 9 bases between. CDR3 sequence: CAISDGTQNTEAFF. As DNA, the CDR3 is TGTGCCATCAGTGACGGGACACAGAACACTGAAGCTTTCTTT.

This clone was observed a handful of times. This chain uses TRBV7-9 with TRBJ1-1; unclear D gene. Trimming left V 5 bases short and J 0 bases short, with 13 bases between. CDR3 size: 15 residues. Germline V gene sequence: CDR1 SEHNR, CDR2 FQNEAQ (reference sequence). As DNA, the CDR3 is TGTGCCAGCAGCCACAACACCATTATGAACACTGAAGCTTTCTTT. Its translation: CASSHNTIMNTEAFF.

In its sample, this clone was seen a few times. The chain joins TRBV10-1 to TRBJ2-2, with D hard to call. CDR3 size: 13 residues. Germline V gives CDR1 WNHNN, CDR2 SYGVQD (reference sequence). Between the trimmed V and J ends, which lost 1 base and 4 bases, there was a span of 4 bases. As DNA, the CDR3 is TGCGCCAGCAGTGAGTTCAGCACCGGGGAGCTGTTTTTT. Translation gives CASSEFSTGELFF.

The V and J genes are TRBV9 and TRBJ2-1; D not certain. Per germline, CDR1 SGDLS and CDR2 YYNGEE. The CDR3 runs 13 residues. The V gene lost 3 bases and the J gene lost 9 bases, with 13 bases spanning the gap. CDR3: CASSAISPSEQFF. CDR3 in DNA: TGTGCCAGCAGCGCCATCTCCCCCAGTGAGCAGTTCTTC.

The rearrangement links TRBV29-1 to TRBJ1-1; unclear D gene. V dropped 3 bases and J dropped 3 bases, with 5 bases sitting between them. Germline V gene data show CDR1 as SQVTM and CDR2 as ANQGSEA. This CDR3 region has 11 residues. Written as DNA, the CDR3 is TGCAGCGTTGAGACTTACACTGAAGCTTTCTTT. This gives the protein CSVETYTEAFF. Drawing the rest from reference TRBV29-1 and TRBJ1-1, the complete variable domain is SAVISQKPSRDICQRGTSLTIQCQVDSQVTMMFWYRQQPGQSLTLIATANQGSEATYESGFVIDKFPISRPNLTFSTLTVSNMSPEDSSIYLCSVETYTEAFFGQGTRLTVV.

This clone was seen a handful of times. The V gene is TRBV28, the J gene TRBJ2-7, with TRBD1 identical over 7 bases. The CDR3 extends over 14 amino acids. Germline CDR1 is MDHEN and CDR2 is SYDVKM. V lost 8 bases, J lost 4 bases, and 11 bases stayed unmatched. This CDR3 reads CASRLTGESYEQYF. The CDR3 DNA reads TGTGCCAGCCGACTCACAGGGGAAAGTTACGAGCAGTACTTC.

This clone was observed a handful of times. This chain connects TRBV19 to TRBJ2-6, with 7 bases that match TRBD1. CDR1 is LNHDA and CDR2 is SQIVND in the germline V gene (reference sequence). V shed 5 bases and J 3 bases; nucleotides not matched to a gene: 16. The CDR3 runs 19 residues. The CDR3 DNA sequence: TGTGCCAGTAGTGCTTCTTACGACAGGGTGAAGAATGGGGCCAACGTCCTGACTTTC. Amino acid sequence: CASSASYDRVKNGANVLTF.

This clone turned up a few times. J is TRBJ1-1 and V is TRBV6-4; D gene uncertain. Germline assignment: CDR1 MRHNA and CDR2 SNTAGT. V was shortened by 4 bases and J by 1 base, with 7 bases between the two germline ends. The CDR3 is 13 amino acids. CDR3 sequence (DNA): TGTGCCAGCAGTGTGGAGGAGAACACTGAAGCTTTCTTT. It encodes CASSVEENTEAFF.

This clone was detected only a few times. For the CDR3, the DNA is TGTGCCAGCAGTGGGGAGCGAAATGAAAAACTGTTTTTT. Its protein is CASSGERNEKLFF. This chain joins TRBV2 and TRBJ1-4; no reliable D call. Germline CDR1 reads SNHLY; CDR2 reads FYNNEI. This CDR3 has 13 residues. Trimming cost V 4 bases and J 5 bases, with 8 bases left between them.

This clone has a handful of counts. The chain uses TRBV7-2 and TRBJ1-2, with D perhaps TRBD1 (6 bases). Looked up from germline, CDR1 is SGHTA and CDR2 is FQGNSA. V was trimmed by 5 bases and J by 4 bases, leaving 14 bases between them. This CDR3 contains 14 residues. CDR3 in amino acids: CASSPQTGFYGYTF. As DNA, the CDR3 is TGTGCCAGCAGCCCTCAAACAGGGTTCTATGGCTACACCTTC.

To note about this clone: Relative to the germline gene, one junction end is altered; a read error may explain this. The chain has TRBV2 and TRBJ1-4; D might be TRBD1 (5 bases). The CDR3 extends over 12 amino acids. Germline CDR1 SNHLY, CDR2 FYNNEI. CDR3 in DNA: TGTGCCAGCCAAACTGATGGGACGGGGGTTCTTTTT. This gives the protein CASQTDGTGVLF.

The table lists this clone with a count of one. J is TRBJ2-2 and V is TRBV28; D ambiguous. V lost 3 bases, J lost 2 bases, and 7 bases lay in between. The CDR3 length is 14 residues. Germline assignment: CDR1 MDHEN and CDR2 SYDVKM. CDR3 region: CASSLHSNTGELFF. CDR3 bases: TGTGCCAGCAGTTTGCACAGTAACACCGGGGAGCTGTTTTTT.

Only a few counts were recorded for this clone. Written as DNA, the CDR3 is TGTGCCAGTAGTAGCAGGACAGGGGAGCTGTTTTTT. It codes for CASSSRTGELFF. The V and J genes are TRBV19 and TRBJ2-2; the D gene is possibly TRBD1 (5 bases). Deletions cut 4 bases from V and 8 bases from J, with 8 bases between. CDR3 length equals 12 residues. Germline CDR1 LNHDA, CDR2 SQIVND (reference sequence).

This clone was picked up a small number of times. The chain has TRBV29-1 and TRBJ1-1; TRBD1 matches 7 bases. After removal of 1 base from V and 6 bases from J, the junction contained 5 bases not matched to a gene. The CDR3 is 13 amino acids. Germline V gives CDR1 SQVTM, CDR2 ANQGSEA. The chain's CDR3 is CSVEGRTGPEAFF. The CDR3 bases are TGCAGCGTTGAAGGAAGGACAGGCCCTGAAGCTTTCTTT.

In its sample, this clone was seen a few times. Other DNA sequences of this sample code for an identical CDR3. The chain recombines TRBV27 with TRBJ1-1, with a possible D match to TRBD1 (6 bases). The CDR3 is 13 residues long. V was clipped by 4 bases and J by 5 bases, with 11 bases between them. Germline CDR1 MNHEY, CDR2 SMNVEV (reference sequence). In nucleotides, the CDR3 is TGTGCCAGCAGTTCGACAGGTTTTACTGAAGCTTTCTTT. It encodes CASSSTGFTEAFF.

Only a few counts were recorded for this clone. The chain couples TRBV9 to TRBJ2-2, with a tentative D call TRBD1 (6 bases). Trimming removed 1 base from V and 3 bases from J, with 13 bases in between. Germline loops: CDR1 SGDLS, CDR2 YYNGEE. This CDR3 region has 16 residues. CDR3 nucleotide sequence: TGTGCCAGCAGCGTAAGGGACATAGAAGACACCGGGGAGCTGTTTTTT. It codes for CASSVRDIEDTGELFF.

This clone was found a few times. J is TRBJ1-2 and V is TRBV5-1, with D possibly matching TRBD1 (6 bases). V was trimmed by 2 bases and J by 2 bases, leaving 10 bases between them. Germline V gene sequence: CDR1 SGHRS, CDR2 YFSETQ. CDR3 length: 14 residues. CDR3 nucleotides: TGCGCCAGCAGCTTATATCAGGGGAACTATGGCTACACCTTC. Its protein product is CASSLYQGNYGYTF.